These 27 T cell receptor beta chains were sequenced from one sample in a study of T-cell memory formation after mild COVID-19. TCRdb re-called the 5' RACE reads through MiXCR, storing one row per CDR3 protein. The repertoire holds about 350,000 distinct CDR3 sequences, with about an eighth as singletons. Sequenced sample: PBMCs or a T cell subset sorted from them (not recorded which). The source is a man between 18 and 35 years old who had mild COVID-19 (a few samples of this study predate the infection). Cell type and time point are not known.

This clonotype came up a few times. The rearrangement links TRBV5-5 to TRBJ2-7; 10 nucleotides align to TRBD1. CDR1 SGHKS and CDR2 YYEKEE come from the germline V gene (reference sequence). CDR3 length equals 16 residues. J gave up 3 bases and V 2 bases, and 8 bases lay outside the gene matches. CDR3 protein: CASSFEGGQGHYEQYF. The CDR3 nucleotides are TGTGCCAGCAGCTTCGAGGGGGGACAGGGGCACTACGAGCAGTACTTC.

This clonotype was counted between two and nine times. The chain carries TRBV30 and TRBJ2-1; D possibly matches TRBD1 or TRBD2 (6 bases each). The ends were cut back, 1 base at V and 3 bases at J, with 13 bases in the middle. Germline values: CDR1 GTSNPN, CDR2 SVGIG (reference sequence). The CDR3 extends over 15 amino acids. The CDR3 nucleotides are TGTGCCTGGAGTGAGGGGGGAATCCGCTACAATGAGCAGTTCTTC. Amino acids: CAWSEGGIRYNEQFF.

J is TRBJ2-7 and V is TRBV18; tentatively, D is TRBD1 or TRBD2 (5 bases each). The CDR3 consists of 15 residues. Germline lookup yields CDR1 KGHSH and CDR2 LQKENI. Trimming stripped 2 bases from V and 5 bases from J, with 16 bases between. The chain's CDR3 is CASSPDPSRGDEQYF. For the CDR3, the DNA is TGTGCCAGCTCACCAGACCCGTCGAGGGGTGACGAGCAGTACTTC.

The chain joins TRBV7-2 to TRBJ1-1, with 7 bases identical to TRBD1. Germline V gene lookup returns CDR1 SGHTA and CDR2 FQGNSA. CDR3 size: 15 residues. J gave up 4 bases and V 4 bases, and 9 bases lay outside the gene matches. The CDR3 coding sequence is TGTGCCAGCAGCTCCGGACTCTACAGGGGCACTGAAGCTTTCTTT. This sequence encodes CASSSGLYRGTEAFF. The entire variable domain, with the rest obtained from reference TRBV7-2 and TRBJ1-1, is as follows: GAGVSQSPSNKVTEKGKDVELRCDPISGHTALYWYRQSLGQGLEFLIYFQGNSAPDKSGLPSDRFSAERTGGSVSTLTIQRTQQEDSAVYLCASSSGLYRGTEAFFGQGTRLTVV.

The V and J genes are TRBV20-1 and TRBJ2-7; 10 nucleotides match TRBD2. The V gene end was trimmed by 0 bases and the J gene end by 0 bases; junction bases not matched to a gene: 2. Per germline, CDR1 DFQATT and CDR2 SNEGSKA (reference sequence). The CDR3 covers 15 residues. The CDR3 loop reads CSARDRLAGSYEQYF. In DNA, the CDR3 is TGCAGTGCTAGAGATCGACTAGCGGGCTCCTACGAGCAGTACTTC.

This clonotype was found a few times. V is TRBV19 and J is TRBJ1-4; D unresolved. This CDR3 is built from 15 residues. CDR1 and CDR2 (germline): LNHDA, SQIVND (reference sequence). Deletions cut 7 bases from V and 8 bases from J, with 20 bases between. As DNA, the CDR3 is TGTGCCAGTACCTCCAAGACCGACCGAGGCGAAAAACTGTTTTTT. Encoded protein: CASTSKTDRGEKLFF.

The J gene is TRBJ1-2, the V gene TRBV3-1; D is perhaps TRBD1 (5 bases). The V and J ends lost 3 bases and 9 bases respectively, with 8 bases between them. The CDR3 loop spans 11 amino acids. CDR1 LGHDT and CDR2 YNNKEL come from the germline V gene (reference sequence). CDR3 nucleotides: TGTGCCAGCAGCCAGGGGCTGAGCTACACCTTC. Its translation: CASSQGLSYTF.

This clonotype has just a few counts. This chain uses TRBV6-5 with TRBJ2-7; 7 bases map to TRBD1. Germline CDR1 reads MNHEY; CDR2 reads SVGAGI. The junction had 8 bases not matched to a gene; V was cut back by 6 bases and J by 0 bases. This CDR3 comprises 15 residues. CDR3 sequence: CASRPDRDSSYEQYF. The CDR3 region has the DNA TGTGCCAGCAGGCCTGACAGGGATAGCTCCTACGAGCAGTACTTC.

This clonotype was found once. The CDR3 sequence: CASSLDHYGTGPTGELFF. The CDR3 nucleotides read TGTGCCAGCAGCTTAGATCATTACGGGACAGGGCCCACCGGGGAGCTGTTTTTT. This chain connects TRBV11-2 to TRBJ2-2; 9 bases match TRBD1. In germline, CDR1 is SGHAT, CDR2 FQNNGV. The length of the CDR3 is 18 residues. After removal of 0 bases from V and 4 bases from J, the junction contained 9 bases not matched to a gene.

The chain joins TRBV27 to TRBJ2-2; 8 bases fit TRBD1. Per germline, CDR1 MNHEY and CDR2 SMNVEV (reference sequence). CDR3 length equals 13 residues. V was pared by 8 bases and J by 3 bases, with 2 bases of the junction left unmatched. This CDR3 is CASLGQDTGELFF. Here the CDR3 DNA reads TGTGCCAGCCTGGGACAGGACACCGGGGAGCTGTTTTTT.

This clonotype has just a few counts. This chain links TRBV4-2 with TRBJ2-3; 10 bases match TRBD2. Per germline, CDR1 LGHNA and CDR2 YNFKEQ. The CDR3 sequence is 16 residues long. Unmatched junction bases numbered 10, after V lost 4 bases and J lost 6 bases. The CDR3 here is CASSPGIVTSGDTQYF. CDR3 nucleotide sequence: TGTGCCAGCAGCCCGGGGATCGTGACTAGCGGGGATACGCAGTATTTT.

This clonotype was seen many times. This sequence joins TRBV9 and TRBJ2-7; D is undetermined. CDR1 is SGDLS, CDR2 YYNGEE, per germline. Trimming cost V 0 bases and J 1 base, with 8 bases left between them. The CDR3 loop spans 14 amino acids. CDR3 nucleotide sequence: TGTGCCAGCAGCGTAGACGGCAGATCCTACGAGCAGTACTTC. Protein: CASSVDGRSYEQYF.

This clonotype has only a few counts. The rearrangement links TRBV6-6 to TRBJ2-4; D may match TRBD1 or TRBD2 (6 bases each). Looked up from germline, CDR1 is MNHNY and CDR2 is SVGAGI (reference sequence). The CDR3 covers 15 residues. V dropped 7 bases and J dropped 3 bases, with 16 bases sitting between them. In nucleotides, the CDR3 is TGTGCCAGCATCCCAAGGGGGGCAGGCAAAAACATTCAGTACTTC. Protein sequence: CASIPRGAGKNIQYF.

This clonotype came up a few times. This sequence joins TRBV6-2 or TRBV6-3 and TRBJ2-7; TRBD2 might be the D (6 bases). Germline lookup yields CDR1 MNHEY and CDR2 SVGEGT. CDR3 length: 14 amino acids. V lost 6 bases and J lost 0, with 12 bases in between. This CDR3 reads CASRKGGNSYEQYV. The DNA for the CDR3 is TGTGCCAGCAGGAAAGGCGGGAACTCCTACGAGCAGTACGTC.

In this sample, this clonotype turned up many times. CDR3 bases: TGTGCCAGCAGCTTAACCCGACAGGGACGGTACAATGAGCAGTTCTTC. Protein sequence: CASSLTRQGRYNEQFF. V and J are TRBV7-3 and TRBJ2-1, with 7 bases lining up with TRBD1. CDR3 length: 16 residues. The V gene's germline CDR1 is SGHTA and CDR2 FQGTGA. After removal of 0 bases from V and 4 bases from J, the junction contained 6 bases not matched to a gene.

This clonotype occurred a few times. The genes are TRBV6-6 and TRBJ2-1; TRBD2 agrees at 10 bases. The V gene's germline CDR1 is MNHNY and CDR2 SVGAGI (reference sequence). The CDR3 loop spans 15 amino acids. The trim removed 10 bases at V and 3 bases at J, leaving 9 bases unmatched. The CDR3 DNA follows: TGTGCCACGCTACTTACTAGCGGGGTCTACAATGAGCAGTTCTTC. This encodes CATLLTSGVYNEQFF.

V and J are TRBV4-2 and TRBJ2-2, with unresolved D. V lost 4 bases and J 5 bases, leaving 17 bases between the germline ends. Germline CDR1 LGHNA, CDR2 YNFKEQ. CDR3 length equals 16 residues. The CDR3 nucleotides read TGTGCCAGCAGCCTAGGTTCGGGTGCGTGGACCGGGGAGCTGTTTTTT. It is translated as CASSLGSGAWTGELFF.

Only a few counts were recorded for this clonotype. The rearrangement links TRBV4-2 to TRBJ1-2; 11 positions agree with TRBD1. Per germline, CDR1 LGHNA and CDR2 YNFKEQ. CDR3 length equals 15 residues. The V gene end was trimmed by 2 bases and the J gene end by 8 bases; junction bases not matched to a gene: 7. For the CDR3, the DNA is TGTGCCAGCAGCCAACCCGGACAGGGGGCCGAGGGCTACACCTTC. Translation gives CASSQPGQGAEGYTF.

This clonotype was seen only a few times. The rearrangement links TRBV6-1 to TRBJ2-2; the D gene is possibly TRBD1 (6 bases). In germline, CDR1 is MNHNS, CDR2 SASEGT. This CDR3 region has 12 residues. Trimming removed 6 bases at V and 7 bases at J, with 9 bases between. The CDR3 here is CASRGQIGELFF. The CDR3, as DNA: TGTGCCAGCAGAGGACAGATCGGGGAGCTGTTTTTT.

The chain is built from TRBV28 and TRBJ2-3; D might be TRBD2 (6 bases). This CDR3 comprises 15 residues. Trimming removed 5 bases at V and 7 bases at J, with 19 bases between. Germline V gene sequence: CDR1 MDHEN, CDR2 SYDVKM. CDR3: CASSEYGDSKNTQYF. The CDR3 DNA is TGTGCCAGCAGTGAATACGGGGACTCCAAGAATACGCAGTATTTT.

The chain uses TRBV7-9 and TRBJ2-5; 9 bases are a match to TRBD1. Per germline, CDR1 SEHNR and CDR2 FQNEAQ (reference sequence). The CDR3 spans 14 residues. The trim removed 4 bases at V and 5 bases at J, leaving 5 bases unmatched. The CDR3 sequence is CASSSGTGWETQYF. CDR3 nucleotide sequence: TGTGCCAGCAGCTCCGGGACAGGGTGGGAGACCCAGTACTTC.

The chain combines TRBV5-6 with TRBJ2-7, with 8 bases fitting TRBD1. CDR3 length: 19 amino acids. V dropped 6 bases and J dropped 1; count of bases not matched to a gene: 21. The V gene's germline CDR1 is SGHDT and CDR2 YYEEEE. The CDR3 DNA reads TGTGCCAGCACAATGGATTCTAGGACAGGGCAGCATCCATCCTACGAGCAGTACTTC. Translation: CASTMDSRTGQHPSYEQYF.

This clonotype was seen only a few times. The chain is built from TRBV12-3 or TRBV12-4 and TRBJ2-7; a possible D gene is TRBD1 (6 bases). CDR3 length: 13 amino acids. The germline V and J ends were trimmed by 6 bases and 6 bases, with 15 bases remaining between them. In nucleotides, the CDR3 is TGTGCCAGCAGCCTCCTCATAGGGGGCGAGCAGTACGTC. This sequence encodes CASSLLIGGEQYV.

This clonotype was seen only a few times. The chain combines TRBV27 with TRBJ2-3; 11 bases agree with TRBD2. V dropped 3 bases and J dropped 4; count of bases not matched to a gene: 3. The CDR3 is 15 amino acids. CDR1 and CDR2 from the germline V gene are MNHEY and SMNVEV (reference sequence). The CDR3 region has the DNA TGTGCCAGCAGTTTTTGGGGACTAGCGGCAGATACGCAGTATTTT. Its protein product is CASSFWGLAADTQYF.

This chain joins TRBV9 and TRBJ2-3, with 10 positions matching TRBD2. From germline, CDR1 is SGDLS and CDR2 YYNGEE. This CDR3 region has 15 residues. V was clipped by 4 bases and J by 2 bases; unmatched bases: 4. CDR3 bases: TGTGCCAGCAGCCAGCGGGGGGGTACCACAGATACGCAGTATTTT. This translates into CASSQRGGTTDTQYF.

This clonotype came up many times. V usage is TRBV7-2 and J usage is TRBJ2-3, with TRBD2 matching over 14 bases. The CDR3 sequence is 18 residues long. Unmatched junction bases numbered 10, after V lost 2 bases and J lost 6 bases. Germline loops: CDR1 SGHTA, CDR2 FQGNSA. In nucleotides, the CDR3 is TGTGCCAGCAGCTTATGGGGACTAGCGGGGGTAAAAGGGGATACGCAGTATTTT. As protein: CASSLWGLAGVKGDTQYF.

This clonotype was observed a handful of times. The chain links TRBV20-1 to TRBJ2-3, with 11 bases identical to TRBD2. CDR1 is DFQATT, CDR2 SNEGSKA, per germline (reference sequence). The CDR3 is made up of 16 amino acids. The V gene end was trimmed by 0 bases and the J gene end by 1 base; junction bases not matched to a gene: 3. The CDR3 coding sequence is TGCAGTGCTAGAGATCCGACTAGCGGGGGCACAGATACGCAGTATTTT. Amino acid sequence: CSARDPTSGGTDTQYF.